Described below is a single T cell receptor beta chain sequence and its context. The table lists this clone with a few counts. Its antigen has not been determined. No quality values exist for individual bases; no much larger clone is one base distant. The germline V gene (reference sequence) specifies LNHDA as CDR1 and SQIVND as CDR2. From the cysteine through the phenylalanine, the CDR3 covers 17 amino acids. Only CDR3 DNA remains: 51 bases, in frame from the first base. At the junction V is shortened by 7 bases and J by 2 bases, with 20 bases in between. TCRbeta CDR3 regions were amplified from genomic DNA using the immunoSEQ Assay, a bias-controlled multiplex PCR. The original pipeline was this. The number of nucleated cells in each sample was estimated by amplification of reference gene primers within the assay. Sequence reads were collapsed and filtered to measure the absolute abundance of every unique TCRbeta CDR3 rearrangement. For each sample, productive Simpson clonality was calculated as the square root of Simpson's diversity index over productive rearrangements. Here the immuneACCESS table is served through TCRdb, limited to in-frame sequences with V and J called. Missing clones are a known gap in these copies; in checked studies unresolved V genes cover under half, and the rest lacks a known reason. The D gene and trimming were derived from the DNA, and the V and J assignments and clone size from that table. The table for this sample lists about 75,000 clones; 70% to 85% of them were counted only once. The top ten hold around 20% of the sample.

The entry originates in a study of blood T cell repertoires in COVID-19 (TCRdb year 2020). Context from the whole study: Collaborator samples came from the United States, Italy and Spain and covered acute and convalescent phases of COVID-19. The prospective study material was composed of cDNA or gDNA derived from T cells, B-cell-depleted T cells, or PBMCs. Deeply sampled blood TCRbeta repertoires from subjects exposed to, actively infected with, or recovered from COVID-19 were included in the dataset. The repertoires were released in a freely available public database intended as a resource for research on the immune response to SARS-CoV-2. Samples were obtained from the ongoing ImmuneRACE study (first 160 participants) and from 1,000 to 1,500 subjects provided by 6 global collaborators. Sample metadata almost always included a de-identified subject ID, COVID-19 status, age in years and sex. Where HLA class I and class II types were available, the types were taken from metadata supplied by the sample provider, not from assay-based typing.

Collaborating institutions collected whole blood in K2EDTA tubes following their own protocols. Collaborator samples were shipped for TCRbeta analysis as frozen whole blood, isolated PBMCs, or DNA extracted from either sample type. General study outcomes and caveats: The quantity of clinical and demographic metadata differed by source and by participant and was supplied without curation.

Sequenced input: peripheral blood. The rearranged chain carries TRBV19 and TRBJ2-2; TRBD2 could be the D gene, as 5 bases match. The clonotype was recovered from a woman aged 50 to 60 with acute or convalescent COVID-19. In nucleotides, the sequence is TGTGCCAGTAAGGCTCCTTCCAGCGCGGGTAACACCGGGGAGCTGTTTTTT. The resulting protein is CASKAPSSAGNTGELFF.